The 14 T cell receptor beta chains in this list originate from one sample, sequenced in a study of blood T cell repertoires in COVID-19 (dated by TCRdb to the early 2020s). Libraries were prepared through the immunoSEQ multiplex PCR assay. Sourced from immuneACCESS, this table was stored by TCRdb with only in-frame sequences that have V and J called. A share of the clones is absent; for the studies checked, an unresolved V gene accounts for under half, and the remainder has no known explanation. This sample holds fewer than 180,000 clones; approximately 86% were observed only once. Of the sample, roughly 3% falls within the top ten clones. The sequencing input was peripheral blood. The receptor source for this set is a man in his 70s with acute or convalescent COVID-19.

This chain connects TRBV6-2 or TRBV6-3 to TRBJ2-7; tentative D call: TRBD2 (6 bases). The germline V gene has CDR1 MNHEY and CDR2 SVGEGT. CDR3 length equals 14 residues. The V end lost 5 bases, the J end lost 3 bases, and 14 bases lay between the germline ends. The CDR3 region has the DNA TGTGCCAGCAGTAACCGGGACTGGGGCTACGAGCAGTACTTC. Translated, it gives CASSNRDWGYEQYF.

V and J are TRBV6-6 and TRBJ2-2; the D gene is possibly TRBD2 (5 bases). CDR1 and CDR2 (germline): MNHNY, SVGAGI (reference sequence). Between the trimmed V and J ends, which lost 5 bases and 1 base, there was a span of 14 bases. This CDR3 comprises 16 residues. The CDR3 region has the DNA TGTGCCAGCAGTCCCGGGGTGGGTGGGAACACCGGGGAGCTGTTTTTT. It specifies CASSPGVGGNTGELFF.

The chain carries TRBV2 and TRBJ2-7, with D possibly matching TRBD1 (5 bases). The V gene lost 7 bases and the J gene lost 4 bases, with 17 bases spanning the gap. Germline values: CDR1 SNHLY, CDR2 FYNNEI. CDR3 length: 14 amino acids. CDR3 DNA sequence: TGTGCCAGCACCCAGGACACTAACGGGTACGAGCAGTACTTC. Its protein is CASTQDTNGYEQYF.

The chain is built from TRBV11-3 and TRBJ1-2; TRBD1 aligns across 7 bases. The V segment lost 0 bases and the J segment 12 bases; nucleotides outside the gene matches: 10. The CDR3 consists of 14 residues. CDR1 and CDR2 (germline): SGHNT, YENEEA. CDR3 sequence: CASSLEPTGKYDTF. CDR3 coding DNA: TGTGCCAGCAGCTTAGAACCGACAGGGAAATACGACACCTTC.

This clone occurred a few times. CDR3 sequence reads: CASRGRGLSNQPQHF. Here the CDR3 DNA reads TGTGCCAGCAGAGGCAGGGGGCTGAGCAATCAGCCCCAGCATTTT. The rearrangement joins TRBV2 to TRBJ1-5, with 8 bases identical to TRBD1. Germline loops: CDR1 SNHLY, CDR2 FYNNEI. The CDR3 is made up of 15 amino acids. Unmatched junction bases numbered 5, after V lost 6 bases and J lost 1 base.

In nucleotides, the CDR3 is TGTGCCAGCTCCCGGGACAGGGGTGGCAACTATGGCTACACCTTC. Its translation is CASSRDRGGNYGYTF. J is TRBJ1-2 and V is TRBV6-6, with 10 nucleotides matching TRBD1. Germline CDR1 reads MNHNY; CDR2 reads SVGAGI (reference sequence). The CDR3 loop spans 15 amino acids. The junction had 8 bases not matched to a gene; V was cut back by 8 bases and J by 2 bases.

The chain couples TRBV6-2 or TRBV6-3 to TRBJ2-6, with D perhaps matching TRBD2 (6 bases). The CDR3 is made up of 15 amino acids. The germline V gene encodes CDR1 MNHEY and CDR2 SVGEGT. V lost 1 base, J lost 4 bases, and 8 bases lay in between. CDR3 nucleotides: TGTGCCAGCAGTTACTGGGGGGTCGGGGCCAACGTCCTGACTTTC. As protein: CASSYWGVGANVLTF.

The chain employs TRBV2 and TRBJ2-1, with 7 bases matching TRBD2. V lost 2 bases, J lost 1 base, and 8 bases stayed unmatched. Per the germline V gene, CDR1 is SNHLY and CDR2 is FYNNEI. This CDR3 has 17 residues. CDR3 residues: CASSEFLPGGSYNEQFF. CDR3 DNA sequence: TGTGCCAGCAGTGAATTCCTCCCGGGAGGATCCTACAATGAGCAGTTCTTC.

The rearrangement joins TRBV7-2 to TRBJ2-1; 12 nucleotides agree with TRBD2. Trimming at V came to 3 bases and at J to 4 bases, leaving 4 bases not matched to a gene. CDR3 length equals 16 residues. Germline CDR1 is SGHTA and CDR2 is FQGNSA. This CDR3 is CASSFAGTSGYNEQFF. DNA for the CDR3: TGTGCCAGCAGCTTCGCCGGGACTAGCGGGTACAATGAGCAGTTCTTC.

CDR3 coding DNA: TGTGCCAGCAGTTTAACTTTATCAGGGCTAGCTTTCTTT. It translates to CASSLTLSGLAFF. V gene TRBV27 combines with J gene TRBJ1-1, with D possibly matching TRBD1 (5 bases). The CDR3 is made up of 13 amino acids. The germline CDR1 and CDR2 sequences are MNHEY and SMNVEV (reference sequence). V was pared by 2 bases and J by 10 bases, with 14 bases between.

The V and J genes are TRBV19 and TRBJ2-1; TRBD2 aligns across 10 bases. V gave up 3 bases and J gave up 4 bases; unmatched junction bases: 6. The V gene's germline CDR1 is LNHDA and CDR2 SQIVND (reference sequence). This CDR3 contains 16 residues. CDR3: CASSISPAGGYNEQFF. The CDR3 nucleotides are TGTGCCAGTAGTATTTCCCCAGCGGGAGGGTACAATGAGCAGTTCTTC.

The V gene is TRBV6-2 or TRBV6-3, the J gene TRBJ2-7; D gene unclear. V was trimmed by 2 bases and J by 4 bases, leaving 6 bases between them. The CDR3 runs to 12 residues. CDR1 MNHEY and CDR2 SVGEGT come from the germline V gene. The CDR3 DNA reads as TGTGCCAGCAGTTACGGGCAGTACGAGCAGTACTTC. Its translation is CASSYGQYEQYF.

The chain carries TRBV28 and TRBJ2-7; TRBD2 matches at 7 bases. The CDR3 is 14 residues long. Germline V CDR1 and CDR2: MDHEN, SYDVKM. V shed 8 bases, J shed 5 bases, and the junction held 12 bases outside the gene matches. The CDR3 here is CASGGGPNSNEQYF. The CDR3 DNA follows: TGTGCCAGCGGGGGAGGGCCAAATAGTAACGAGCAGTACTTC.

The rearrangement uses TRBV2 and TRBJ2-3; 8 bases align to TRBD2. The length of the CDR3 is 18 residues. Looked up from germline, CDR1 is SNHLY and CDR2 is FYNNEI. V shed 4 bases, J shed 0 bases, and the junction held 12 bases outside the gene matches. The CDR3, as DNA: TGTGCCAGCAGTGTGGGACTAGTTTCCCCGCACAGCACAGATACGCAGTATTTT. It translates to CASSVGLVSPHSTDTQYF.